Reported below is one T cell receptor (beta chain). No antigen is known for it. Base qualities are missing; no much larger clone stands one base away. This record belongs to a study of PD-1 blockade in classical Hodgkin lymphoma (dated by TCRdb to 2018 to 2020). With regard to the full study: Nivolumab dosing was 3 mg/kg intravenously every 2 weeks, continuing until either disease progression or unacceptable toxicity. The study used TCR beta sequencing and CyTOF to define a peripheral blood immune signature of response to PD-1 blockade in classical Hodgkin lymphoma.

Genomic DNA was isolated using the Qiagen DNeasy kit from unsorted PBMCs as well as from negatively selected CD4+ and CD8+ fractions. Using primers that anneal to V and J segments, immunoSEQ multiplex PCR amplified the TCR beta CDR3 regions. A synthetic immune receptor repertoire was used to minimize amplification bias, and any remaining bias was removed computationally after sequencing. In the source study's methods: Custom Python scripts were used to quantify repertoire diversity as the Shannon entropy index. Unsorted, CD4+ and CD8+ repertoires were analyzed separately, except in combined analyses where CD4+ and CD8+ sequences were merged in silico. Clonal expansion was defined as at least a 2-fold frequency increase after treatment relative to C1D1, with a pseudocount of 0.5 for undetected baseline clones. Clones with 0 or 1 copy at C1D1 were classified as singleton clones, and clones with 2 or more copies were classified as non-singleton clones. Clones expanded in unsorted samples were labelled as CD4+, CD8+ or unknown by matching protein sequences in sorted samples from the same patient. Wilcoxon tests on paired samples were used to test changes in diversity from C1D1 to C4D1. Entries here come from immuneACCESS through TCRdb and include only in-frame sequences with V and J called. Some clones fail to appear in such tables; in the studies checked, an unresolved V gene covers under half of the shortfall, and the cause of the remainder is unknown. V and J calls and clone size follow that table, whereas D and trimming were derived from the DNA. For this sample the table gives approximately 20,000 clones, of which less than 85% were detected only once. Jointly, the top ten make up around 2.6% of the sample.

In the paper's terms, the time point label means: cycle 4 day 1 (C4D1), after around six weeks of nivolumab. Every trial patient had relapsed after autologous stem cell transplantation, and cohorts A, B and C differed in prior brentuximab vedotin exposure. A Miltenyi CD4+ T cell isolation kit was used for magnetic negative selection to purify CD4+ T cells from thawed PBMCs. The trial cohort comprised a few dozen patients with relapsed/refractory classical Hodgkin lymphoma whose best overall responses were complete response, partial response or progressive disease. In the multi-cohort phase II CheckMate 205 trial, trial patients received single-agent nivolumab. An independent review committee assessed best overall response by applying the 2007 International Working Group response criteria. Trial PBMCs were collected just before the start of nivolumab (C1D1) and during therapy at cycle 2 day 1 and cycle 4 day 1. Peripheral blood was collected in 8 mL Vacutainer Cell Preparation Tubes, from which PBMCs were isolated by centrifugation and then cryopreserved. Purified CD4+ and CD8+ fractions were prepared only for cases in which an additional PBMC sample was available. Magnetically labelled cells were depleted on LS columns in a quadroMACS separator, and the flow-through was collected as the purified fraction.

Points the paper makes about the study in general: Trial patients with a complete response had baseline diversity similar to that of newly diagnosed patients, while partial responders and progressors had significantly lower diversity. Only a single clinical trial cohort was studied, and what caused the repertoire differences, possibly disease activity or prior therapy, remained undefined. By C4D1, a significant rise was seen in CD4+ TCR diversity but not in CD8+ TCR diversity (p=0.0027 vs p=0.16), and the rise was most apparent among complete responders (p=0.02). Baseline TCR diversity was reported to be lower in newly diagnosed patients than in healthy donors and to be lower still in relapsed/refractory patients. Lower diversity was seen in patients whose nivolumab began less than 1 year after ASCT, and these patients were left out of later analyses so that immune reconstitution would not confound the results.

This TCR derives from a human donor with classical Hodgkin lymphoma. This specimen was CD4+ T cells from blood, taken before the fourth cycle of nivolumab.

The CDR3 amino acid sequence is: CASSSNRDYEQYF. The nucleotide sequence reads TGTGCCAGCAGTTCAAACAGGGATTACGAGCAGTACTTC. Recombination joined TRBV27 with TRBJ2-7; a tentative D match to TRBD1 spans 6 bases. V sheds 4 bases and J sheds 4 bases, leaving 11 bases between their ends. Spanning cysteine to phenylalanine, the CDR3 consists of 13 amino acids. CDR3 DNA is the only sequence kept; it has 39 bases, read in frame from the first base. In the germline V gene (reference sequence), CDR1 corresponds to MNHEY and CDR2 to SMNVEV.